This record covers a single TCR beta chain. The antigen is not known. CDR3 length: 14 residues. Per germline, CDR1 MNHEY and CDR2 SVGAGI. Trimming removed 6 bases from V and 7 bases from J; junction bases left unmatched: 5. The data are from a study of cytomegalovirus exposure and HLA in healthy donors. Study-wide results and caveats: In a later analysis, an Asian-associated ancestry cluster reportedly showed fewer N-insertions than the approximately 700-donor mean.

Amplification used 60 Vbeta primers and 13 Jbeta primers. Method: immunoSEQ multiplex PCR; TCRdb's copy keeps in-frame clones and lacks some. The sample records 120,000 to 150,000 clones, around 77% being singletons. The sequence derives from a woman aged 40 to 49 in good health and CMV-seropositive. The sample consisted of PBMCs. The chain is built from TRBV6-5 and TRBJ1-6; 8 nucleotides line up with TRBD1. CDR3 protein: CASRVQGVNSPLHF. DNA for the CDR3: TGTGCCAGCAGGGTACAGGGGGTGAATTCACCCCTCCACTTT.